A selection of T cell receptor beta chains follows, all from one sample in a study of cytomegalovirus exposure and HLA in healthy donors. Method: immunoSEQ multiplex PCR; TCRdb's copy keeps in-frame clones and lacks some. This repertoire shows 100,000 to 150,000 clones, roughly 79% found once; its top ten account for approximately 1.8%. The sequenced sample was PBMCs. The receptors here all came from a woman in her fifties or sixties in good health and CMV-seronegative. Both conserved end residues are part of each CDR3. The D gene is left open where the match is weak. Some rows mark clone size as missing; the rest say once, few, many or name a class of expanded clone.

j_call v_call cdr3_length clone_size d_call cdr3_nt cdr3_aa
TRBJ2-3 TRBV5-6 15 . . TGTGCCAGCAGCTTGGTTACAGGGGGGGCAGATACGCAGTATTTT CASSLVTGGADTQYF
TRBJ1-1 TRBV27 14 . . TGTGCCAGCAGCTGGACCCAGGGCGCCGCTGAAGCTTTCTTT CASSWTQGAAEAFF
TRBJ2-1 TRBV14 12 . TRBD2 TGTGCCAGCAGCCACGGGGGGGATGAGCAGTTCTTC CASSHGGDEQFF
TRBJ1-1 TRBV30 11 . . TGTGCCTGGGGTGTTGACGGGGTAGCTTTCTTT CAWGVDGVAFF
TRBJ1-1 TRBV27 14 few . TGTGCCAGCAGTCCTACAGGGTACGGCACTGAAGCTTTCTTT CASSPTGYGTEAFF
TRBJ2-2 TRBV9 13 once . TGTGCCAGCAGCGTAGCGAGGGCCGGGGAGCTGTTTTTT CASSVARAGELFF
TRBJ2-7 TRBV28 15 . TRBD1 TGTGCCAGTAAAGAAGCCGGGACAGGGCTGAACGAGCAGTACTTC CASKEAGTGLNEQYF
TRBJ1-3 TRBV5-1 12 . . TGCGCCAGCAGCTTGGAGGCAGGGACCATATATTTT CASSLEAGTIYF
TRBJ2-7 TRBV29-1 13 once TRBD2 TGCAGCGTTCAGTCTCCGGGACTAGCGGGACAGTACTTC CSVQSPGLAGQYF
TRBJ2-1 TRBV7-7 15 . TRBD2 TGTGCTAGCAGCCCTAGCGGGAGCTCCTACAATGAGCAGTTCTTC CASSPSGSSYNEQFF
TRBJ2-7 TRBV10-3 12 . TRBD1 TGTGCCACCGGACAGGGACTCCACGAGCAGTACTTC CATGQGLHEQYF
TRBJ1-1 TRBV4-3 16 . . TGCGCCAGCAGCCAAGAGAATGGGGGGACGAACACTGAAGCTTTCTTT CASSQENGGTNTEAFF
TRBJ2-3 TRBV29-1 11 once . TGCAGCGTTGACTTCACAGATACGCAGTATTTT CSVDFTDTQYF
TRBJ2-3 TRBV19 16 . TRBD2 TGTGCCAGTAGCTTAGCGGGAGATCACGGCACAGATACGCAGTATTTT CASSLAGDHGTDTQYF
TRBJ2-7 TRBV14 15 . TRBD2 TGTGCCAGCAGCTTGCAAGCGGGACTAGCCTACGAGCAGTACTTC CASSLQAGLAYEQYF
TRBJ2-7 TRBV5-6 14 once . TGTGCCAGCAGCTTGGGAGACAGACGATCTGGGCAGTACTTC CASSLGDRRSGQYF
TRBJ1-2 TRBV7-9 14 . TRBD1 TGTGCCAGCAGCTTAGGAGGACAGGGAAGGGGCTACACCTTC CASSLGGQGRGYTF
TRBJ1-5 TRBV19 15 . TRBD1 TGTGCCAGTAGTTCAGGACAGGGGGGCAATCAGCCCCAGCATTTT CASSSGQGGNQPQHF
TRBJ2-2 TRBV30 14 . TRBD2 TGTGCCTGGGTCTCCGGGACTACCACCGGGGAGCTGTTTTTT CAWVSGTTTGELFF
TRBJ1-2 TRBV7-6 14 . TRBD1 TGTGCCAGCAGCTCACGCCCCGGGACAGATGGCTACACCTTC CASSSRPGTDGYTF
TRBJ2-2 TRBV6-4 14 few . TGTGCCAGCAGTGACTCCGGGGAGTCCGGGGAGCTGTTTTTT CASSDSGESGELFF
TRBJ1-2 TRBV2 14 . . TGTGCCAGCAGTGATGGCAGGTGGTCCTATGGCTACACCTTC CASSDGRWSYGYTF
TRBJ1-3 TRBV7-2 13 . . TGTGCCAGCAGCTTAGCGCCGGGGAACACCATATATTTT CASSLAPGNTIYF
TRBJ1-1 TRBV29-1 13 . . TGCAGCGTTCGAGGCAGGGTGAACACTGAAGCTTTCTTT CSVRGRVNTEAFF
TRBJ2-1 TRBV7-2 17 few TRBD2 TGTGCCAGCAGCCCCCGAGTTCTAGCGGGAGGCTACAATGAGCAGTTCTTC CASSPRVLAGGYNEQFF
TRBJ1-2 TRBV18 20 . TRBD1 TGTGCCAGCTCTCAAGGGAAACCAGGGGGCGCGTTCCGCCTGGGGTATGGCTACACCTTC CASSQGKPGGAFRLGYGYTF
TRBJ2-6 TRBV28 17 . . TGTGCCAGCAGTTCCCGGATTGGGGGGACTGGGGCCAACGTCCTGACTTTC CASSSRIGGTGANVLTF
TRBJ2-3 TRBV5-4 15 . . TGTGCCAGCAGCTTGTTAACGGGAGCCCCAGATACGCAGTATTTT CASSLLTGAPDTQYF
TRBJ2-7 TRBV4-3 15 . . TGCGCCAGCAGCCAAAGCCAGGGTCGAACCTACGAGCAGTACTTC CASSQSQGRTYEQYF
TRBJ1-3 TRBV30 14 . . TGTGCCTGGAGCAAAGGGGGTTCAGGAAACACCATATATTTT CAWSKGGSGNTIYF
TRBJ2-3 TRBV15 17 . TRBD1 TGTGCCACCAGCAGAGATTCAGGGGACAGGGGCACAGATACGCAGTATTTT CATSRDSGDRGTDTQYF
TRBJ1-5 TRBV19 15 . . TGTGCCAGTAGTCAGGCAGGGGCTAGCAATCAGCCCCAGCATTTT CASSQAGASNQPQHF
TRBJ1-5 TRBV28 16 . TRBD1 TGTGCCAGCAGTTTACCTAATACCGGGACAGGGCTGCCCCAGCATTTT CASSLPNTGTGLPQHF
TRBJ2-1 TRBV30 15 . . TGTGCCTGGGGGCAACGGCTAACCTCCTACAATGAGCAGTTCTTC CAWGQRLTSYNEQFF
TRBJ1-1 TRBV19 14 . . TGTGCCAGTAGTGCCCTACAGGGTACTGGTGAAGCTTTCTTT CASSALQGTGEAFF
TRBJ2-2 TRBV7-2 17 . . TGTGCCAGCAGCTTAATCATCGCCGGGGGTATCCCCGGGGAGCTGTTTTTT CASSLIIAGGIPGELFF
TRBJ2-1 TRBV27 16 . . TGTGCCAGCAGTTTTTCCCCTTTCCAGAGATCAGCGGTGCAGTTCTTC CASSFSPFQRSAVQFF
TRBJ2-1 TRBV2 15 . TRBD2 TGTGCCAGCAGAGGTAGCGGGGCTGGTTACAATGAGCAGTTCTTC CASRGSGAGYNEQFF
TRBJ2-2 TRBV2 14 . TRBD1 TGTGCCAGCAGTGTCGGACAGGGAACCGGGGAGCTGTTTTTT CASSVGQGTGELFF
TRBJ2-7 TRBV29-1 14 . . TGCAGCGTTGTAGGAGAGGCGACCGCCTACGAGCAGTACTTC CSVVGEATAYEQYF
TRBJ2-1 TRBV6-1 15 few . TGTGCCAGCAGTGAAGGTTCACAGTCCTACAATGAGCAGTTCTTC CASSEGSQSYNEQFF